This record looks at one T cell receptor beta chain sequence and its context. The CDR3 is 15 amino acids. Germline assignment: CDR1 MGHRA and CDR2 YSYEKL. The trim removed 2 bases at V and 4 bases at J, leaving 4 bases unmatched. This sample was taken from a study of cytomegalovirus exposure and HLA in healthy donors. The PCR was carried out with 60 Vbeta primers and 13 Jbeta primers. TCRdb's copy holds only in-frame clones and misses some; the assay was immunoSEQ multiplex PCR. The sample shows some 51,000 clones, approximately 71% of them seen only once. The chain couples TRBV4-1 to TRBJ1-5, with TRBD1 matching 8 bases. The sequencing input was PBMCs. The source of this sequence is a man aged 35-49 years in good health and CMV-seropositive. This chain's CDR3 is CASSQRTGWNQPQHF. CDR3 coding DNA: TGCGCCAGCAGCCAAAGGACAGGGTGGAATCAGCCCCAGCATTTT.